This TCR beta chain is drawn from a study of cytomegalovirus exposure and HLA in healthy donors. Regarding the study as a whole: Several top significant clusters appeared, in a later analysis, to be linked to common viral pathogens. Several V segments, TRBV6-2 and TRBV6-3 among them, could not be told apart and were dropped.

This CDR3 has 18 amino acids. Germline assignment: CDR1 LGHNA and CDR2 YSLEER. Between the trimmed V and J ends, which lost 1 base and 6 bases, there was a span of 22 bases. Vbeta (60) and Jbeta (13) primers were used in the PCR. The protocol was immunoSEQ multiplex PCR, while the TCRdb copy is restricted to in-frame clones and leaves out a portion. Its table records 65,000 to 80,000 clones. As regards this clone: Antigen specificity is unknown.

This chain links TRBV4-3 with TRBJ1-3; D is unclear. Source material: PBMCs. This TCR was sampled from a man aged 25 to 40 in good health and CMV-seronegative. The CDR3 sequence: CASSQAAAFTVGENTIYF. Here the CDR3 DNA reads TGCGCCAGCAGCCAAGCGGCAGCGTTCACCGTCGGGGAAAACACCATATATTTT.